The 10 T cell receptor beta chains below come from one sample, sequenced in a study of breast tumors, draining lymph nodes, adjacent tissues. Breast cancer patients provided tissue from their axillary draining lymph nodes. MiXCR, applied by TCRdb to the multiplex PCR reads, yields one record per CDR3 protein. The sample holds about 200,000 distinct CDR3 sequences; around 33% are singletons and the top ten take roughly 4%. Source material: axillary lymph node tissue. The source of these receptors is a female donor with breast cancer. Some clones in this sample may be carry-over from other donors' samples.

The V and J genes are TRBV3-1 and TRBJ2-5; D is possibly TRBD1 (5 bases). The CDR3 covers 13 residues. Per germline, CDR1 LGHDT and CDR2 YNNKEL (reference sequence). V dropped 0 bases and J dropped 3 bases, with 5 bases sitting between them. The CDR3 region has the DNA TGTGCCAGCAGCCAAGACAGGGAAGAGACCCAGTACTTC. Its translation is CASSQDREETQYF.

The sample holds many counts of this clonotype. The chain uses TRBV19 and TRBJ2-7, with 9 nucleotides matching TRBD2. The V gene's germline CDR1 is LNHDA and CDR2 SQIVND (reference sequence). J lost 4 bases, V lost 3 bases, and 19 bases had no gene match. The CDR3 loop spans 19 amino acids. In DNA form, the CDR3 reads TGTGCCAGTAGTATCAAGGTTAGCGGGGGCACGTCGGGGATATACGAGCAGTACTTC. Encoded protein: CASSIKVSGGTSGIYEQYF.

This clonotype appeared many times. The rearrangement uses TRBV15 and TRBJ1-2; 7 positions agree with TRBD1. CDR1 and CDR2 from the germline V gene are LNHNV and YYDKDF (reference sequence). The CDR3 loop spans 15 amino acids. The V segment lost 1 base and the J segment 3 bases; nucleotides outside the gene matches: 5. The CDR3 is CATSRATGIYYGYTF. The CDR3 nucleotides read TGTGCCACCAGCAGAGCGACAGGGATATACTATGGCTACACCTTC.

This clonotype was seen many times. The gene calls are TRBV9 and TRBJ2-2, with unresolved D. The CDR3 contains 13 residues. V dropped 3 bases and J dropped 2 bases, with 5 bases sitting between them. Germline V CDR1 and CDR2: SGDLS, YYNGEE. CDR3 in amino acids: CASSGPNTGELFF. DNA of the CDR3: TGTGCCAGCAGCGGACCTAACACCGGGGAGCTGTTTTTT.

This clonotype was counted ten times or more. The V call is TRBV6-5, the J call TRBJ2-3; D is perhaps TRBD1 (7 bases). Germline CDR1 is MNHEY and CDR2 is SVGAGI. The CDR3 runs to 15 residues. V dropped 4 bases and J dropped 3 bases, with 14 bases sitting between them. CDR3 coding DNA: TGTGCCAGCAGTTTCAGGGGGGCCGGAACAGATACGCAGTATTTT. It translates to CASSFRGAGTDTQYF.

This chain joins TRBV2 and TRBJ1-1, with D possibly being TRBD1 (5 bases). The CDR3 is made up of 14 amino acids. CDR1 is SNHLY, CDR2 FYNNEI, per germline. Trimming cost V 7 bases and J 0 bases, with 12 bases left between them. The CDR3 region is CASTPGNMNTEAFF. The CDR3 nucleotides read TGTGCCAGCACACCAGGGAACATGAACACTGAAGCTTTCTTT.

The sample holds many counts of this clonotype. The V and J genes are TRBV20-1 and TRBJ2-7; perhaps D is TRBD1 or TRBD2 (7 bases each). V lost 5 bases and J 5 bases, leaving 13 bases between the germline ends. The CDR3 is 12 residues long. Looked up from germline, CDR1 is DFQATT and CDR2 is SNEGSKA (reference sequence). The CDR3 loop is CSADREGDEQYF. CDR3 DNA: TGCAGTGCTGACAGGGAGGGCGACGAGCAGTACTTC.

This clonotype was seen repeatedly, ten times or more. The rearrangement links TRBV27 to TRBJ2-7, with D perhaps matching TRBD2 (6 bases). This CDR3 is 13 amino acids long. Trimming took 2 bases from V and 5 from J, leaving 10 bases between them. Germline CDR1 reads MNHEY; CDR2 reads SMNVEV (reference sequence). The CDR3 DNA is TGTGCCAGCAGTTTACGGCGCGGGAACGAGCAGTACTTC. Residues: CASSLRRGNEQYF.

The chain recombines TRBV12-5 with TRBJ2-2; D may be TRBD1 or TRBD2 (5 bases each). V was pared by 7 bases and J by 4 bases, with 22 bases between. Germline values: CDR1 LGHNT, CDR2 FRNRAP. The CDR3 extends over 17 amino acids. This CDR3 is CASVLPKGELGTGELFF. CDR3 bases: TGTGCTAGTGTGCTTCCCAAAGGGGAGCTTGGCACCGGGGAGCTGTTTTTT.

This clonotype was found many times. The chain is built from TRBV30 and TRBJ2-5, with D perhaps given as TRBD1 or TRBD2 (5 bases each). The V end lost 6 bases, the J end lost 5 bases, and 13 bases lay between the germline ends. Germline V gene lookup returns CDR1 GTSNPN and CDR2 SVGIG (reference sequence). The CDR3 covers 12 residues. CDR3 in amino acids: CACRGVVETQYF. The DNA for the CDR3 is TGTGCCTGTCGAGGGGTGGTGGAGACCCAGTACTTC.